Reported below is one T cell receptor beta chain. The antigen is undetermined. This sample is drawn from a study of identical twins. cDNA carried unique molecular identifiers, and a universal primer site was added by template switching. One entry per CDR3 protein results from TCRdb running MiXCR on the 5' RACE reads. The sample lists 1.5 million to 2 million distinct CDR3 sequences; about 31% were seen once. This CDR3 has 15 amino acids. Germline V gene data show CDR1 as MNHNY and CDR2 as SVGAGI (reference sequence). J gave up 6 bases and V 6 bases, and 8 bases lay outside the gene matches. Study-wide results and caveats: Compared with unrelated sharing, twin-shared out-of-frame alpha sequences had more low-probability sequences. Fewer insertions were carried by abundant cord blood beta clonotypes, but none was seen in memory repertoires.

Sequencing input: cord blood. The TCR originated in a newborn girl in good health. V and J are TRBV6-6 and TRBJ2-1; 10 positions match TRBD2. DNA of the CDR3: TGTGCCAGCAGCCTTAGCGGGAGGAGAGGCAATGAGCAGTTCTTC. The encoded protein is CASSLSGRRGNEQFF.